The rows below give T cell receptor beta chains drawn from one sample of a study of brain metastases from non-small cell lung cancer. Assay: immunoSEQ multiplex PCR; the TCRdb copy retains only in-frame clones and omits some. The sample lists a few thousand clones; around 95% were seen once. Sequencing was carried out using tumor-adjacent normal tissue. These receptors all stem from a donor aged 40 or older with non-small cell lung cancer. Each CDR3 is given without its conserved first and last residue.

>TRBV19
ASSMDSDGNTEAF
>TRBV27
ASWWRETQY
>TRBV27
ASSFLGGYGYT
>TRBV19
ASSIARGGYT
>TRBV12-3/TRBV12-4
ASSVTALAF
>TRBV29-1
SVTGGPGGDTQY
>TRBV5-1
ASSRTYRTDTQY
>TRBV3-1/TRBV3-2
ASSQYGRRIYEQY
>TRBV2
ASRTGVVYNEQF
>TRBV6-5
ASRKGVDGYT
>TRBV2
ASNSDSAEAF
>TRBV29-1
SAGLAGATYEQY
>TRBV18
ASSPPGQGTEKLF
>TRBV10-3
AISPQSAGDTNIGELF
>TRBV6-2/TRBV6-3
ASSYSGADTQY
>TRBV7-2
ASSSDTRMDYT
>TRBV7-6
ASSLRQGAGSYEQY